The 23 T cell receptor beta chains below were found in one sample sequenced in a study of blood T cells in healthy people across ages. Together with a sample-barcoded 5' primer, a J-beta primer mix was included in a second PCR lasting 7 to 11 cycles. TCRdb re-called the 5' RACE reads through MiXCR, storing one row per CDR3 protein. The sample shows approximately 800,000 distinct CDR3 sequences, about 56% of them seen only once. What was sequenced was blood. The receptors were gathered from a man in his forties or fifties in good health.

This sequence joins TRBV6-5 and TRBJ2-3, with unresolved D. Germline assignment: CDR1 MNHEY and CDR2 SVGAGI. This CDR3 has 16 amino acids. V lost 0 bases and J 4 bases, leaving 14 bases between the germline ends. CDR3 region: CASSYSSPQAADTQYF. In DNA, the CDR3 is TGTGCCAGCAGTTACTCGAGCCCCCAGGCCGCAGATACGCAGTATTTT.

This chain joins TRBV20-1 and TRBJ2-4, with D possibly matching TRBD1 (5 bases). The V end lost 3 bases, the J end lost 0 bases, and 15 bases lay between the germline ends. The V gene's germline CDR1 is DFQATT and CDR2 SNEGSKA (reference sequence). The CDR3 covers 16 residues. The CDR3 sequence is CSARGQDDLAKNIQYF. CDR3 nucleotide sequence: TGCAGTGCTAGGGGGCAGGACGACCTAGCCAAAAACATTCAGTACTTC.

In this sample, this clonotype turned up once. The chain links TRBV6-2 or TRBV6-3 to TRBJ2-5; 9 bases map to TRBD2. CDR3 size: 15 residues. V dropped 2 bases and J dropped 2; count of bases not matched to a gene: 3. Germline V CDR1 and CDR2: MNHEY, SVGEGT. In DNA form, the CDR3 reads TGTGCCAGCAGTTACGGCGGGAGGGTTCAAGAGACCCAGTACTTC. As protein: CASSYGGRVQETQYF.

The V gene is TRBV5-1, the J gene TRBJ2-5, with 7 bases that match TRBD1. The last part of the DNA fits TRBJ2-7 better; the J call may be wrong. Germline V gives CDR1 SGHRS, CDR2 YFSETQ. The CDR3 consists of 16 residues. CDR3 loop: CASSLALQGTTYEQYF. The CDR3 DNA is TGCGCCAGCAGCTTGGCCCTACAGGGGACGACCTACGAGCAGTACTTC.

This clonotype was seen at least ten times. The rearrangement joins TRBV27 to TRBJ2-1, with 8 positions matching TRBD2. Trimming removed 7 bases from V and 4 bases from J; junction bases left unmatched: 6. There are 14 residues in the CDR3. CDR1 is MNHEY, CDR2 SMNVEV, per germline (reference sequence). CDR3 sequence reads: CASNGGASYNEQFF. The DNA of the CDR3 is TGTGCCAGCAACGGGGGGGCTTCATACAATGAGCAGTTCTTC.

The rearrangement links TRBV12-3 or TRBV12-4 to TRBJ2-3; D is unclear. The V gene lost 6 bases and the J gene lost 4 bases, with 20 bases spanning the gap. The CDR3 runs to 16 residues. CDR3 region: CASRDGRRTRPDTQYF. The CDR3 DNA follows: TGTGCCAGCAGGGATGGCCGGAGAACGCGACCAGATACGCAGTATTTT.

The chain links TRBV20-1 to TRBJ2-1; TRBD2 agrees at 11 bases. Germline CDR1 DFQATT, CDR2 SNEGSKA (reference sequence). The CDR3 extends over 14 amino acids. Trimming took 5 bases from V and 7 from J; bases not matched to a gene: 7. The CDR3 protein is CSAPGTSGRNEQFF. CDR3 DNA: TGCAGTGCTCCCGGGACTAGCGGACGTAATGAGCAGTTCTTC.

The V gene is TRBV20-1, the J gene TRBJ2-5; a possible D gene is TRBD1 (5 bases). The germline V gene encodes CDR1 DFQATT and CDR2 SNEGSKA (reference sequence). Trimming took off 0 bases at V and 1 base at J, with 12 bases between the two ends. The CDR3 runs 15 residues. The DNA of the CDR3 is TGCAGTGCTAGAGATCAAACAAGGGGCCAAGAGACCCAGTACTTC. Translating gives CSARDQTRGQETQYF.

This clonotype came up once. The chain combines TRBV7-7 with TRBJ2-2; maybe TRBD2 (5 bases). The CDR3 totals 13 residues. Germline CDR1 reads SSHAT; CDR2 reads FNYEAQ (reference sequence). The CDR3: CAIVTTRGGELFF. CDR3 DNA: TGTGCTATTGTGACAACACGGGGCGGGGAGCTGTTTTTT. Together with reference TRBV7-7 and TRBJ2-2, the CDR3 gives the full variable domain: GAGVSQSPRYKVTKRGQDVTLRCDPISSHATLYWYQQALGQGPEFLTYFNYEAQPDKSGLPSDRFSAERPEGSISTLTIQRTEQRDSAMYRCAIVTTRGGELFFGEGSRLTVL.

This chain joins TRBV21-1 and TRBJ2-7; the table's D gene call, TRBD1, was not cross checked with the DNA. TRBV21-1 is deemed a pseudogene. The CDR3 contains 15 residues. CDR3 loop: CASSNRQRCGYEQYF. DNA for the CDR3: TGTGCCAGCAGCAACCGACAGAGGTGCGGGTACGAGCAGTACTTC.

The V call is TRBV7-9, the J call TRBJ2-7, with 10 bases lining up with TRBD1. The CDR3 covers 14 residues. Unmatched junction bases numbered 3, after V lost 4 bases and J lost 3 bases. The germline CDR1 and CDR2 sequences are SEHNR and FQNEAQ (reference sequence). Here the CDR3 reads CASSSGQGIYEQYF. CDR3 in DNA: TGTGCCAGCAGCTCGGGACAGGGGATCTACGAGCAGTACTTC.

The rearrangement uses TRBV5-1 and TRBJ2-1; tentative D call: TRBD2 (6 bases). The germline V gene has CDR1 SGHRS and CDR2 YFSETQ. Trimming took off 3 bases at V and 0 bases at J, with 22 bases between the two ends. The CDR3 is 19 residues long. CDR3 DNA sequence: TGCGCCAGCAGCTCGGAAGTCGGGCAGGGACTGAGCTCCTACAATGAGCAGTTCTTC. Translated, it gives CASSSEVGQGLSSYNEQFF.

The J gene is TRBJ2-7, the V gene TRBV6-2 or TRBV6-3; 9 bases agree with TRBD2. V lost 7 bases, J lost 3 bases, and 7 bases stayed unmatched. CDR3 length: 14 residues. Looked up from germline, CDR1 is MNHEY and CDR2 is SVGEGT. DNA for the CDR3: TGTGCCAGCATTGGTCAGCGGGAGGTCTACGAGCAGTACTTC. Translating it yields CASIGQREVYEQYF.

CDR3 DNA: TGTGCCAGCACCAACATGGGGGCGCGGACTGAAGCTTTCTTT. Amino acid sequence: CASTNMGARTEAFF. The gene calls are TRBV6-5 and TRBJ1-1; tentatively, D is TRBD1 (6 bases). The CDR3 loop spans 14 amino acids. V dropped 7 bases and J dropped 5 bases, with 17 bases sitting between them. Germline V gene lookup returns CDR1 MNHEY and CDR2 SVGAGI.

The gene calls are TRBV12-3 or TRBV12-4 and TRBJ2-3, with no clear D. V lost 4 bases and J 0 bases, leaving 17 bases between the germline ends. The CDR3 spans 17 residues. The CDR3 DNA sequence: TGTGCCAGCAGTTCCCGGACCGTTGATTCTAGCACAGATACGCAGTATTTT. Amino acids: CASSSRTVDSSTDTQYF.

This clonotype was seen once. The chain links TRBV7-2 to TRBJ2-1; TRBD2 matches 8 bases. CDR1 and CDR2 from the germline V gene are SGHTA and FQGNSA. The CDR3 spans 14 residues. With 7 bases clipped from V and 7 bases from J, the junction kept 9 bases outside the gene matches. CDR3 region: CASTPGGERNEQFF. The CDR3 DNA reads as TGTGCCAGCACCCCGGGGGGGGAAAGGAATGAGCAGTTCTTC.

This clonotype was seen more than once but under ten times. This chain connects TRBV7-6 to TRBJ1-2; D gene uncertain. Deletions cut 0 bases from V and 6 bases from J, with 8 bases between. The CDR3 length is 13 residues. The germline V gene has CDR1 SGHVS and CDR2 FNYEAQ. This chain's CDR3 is CASSLAVRDGYTF. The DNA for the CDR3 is TGTGCCAGCAGCTTAGCCGTAAGGGATGGCTACACCTTC. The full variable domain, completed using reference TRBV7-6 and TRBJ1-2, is GAGVSQSPRYKVTKRGQDVALRCDPISGHVSLYWYRQALGQGPEFLTYFNYEAQQDKSGLPNDRFSAERPEGSISTLTIQRTEQRDSAMYRCASSLAVRDGYTFGSGTRLTVV.

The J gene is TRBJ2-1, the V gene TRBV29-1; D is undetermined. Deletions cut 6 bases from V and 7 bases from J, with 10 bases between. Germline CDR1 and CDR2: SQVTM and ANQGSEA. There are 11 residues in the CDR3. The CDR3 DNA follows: TGCAGCGTCCAGTCTGTAAATGAGCAGTTCTTC. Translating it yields CSVQSVNEQFF.

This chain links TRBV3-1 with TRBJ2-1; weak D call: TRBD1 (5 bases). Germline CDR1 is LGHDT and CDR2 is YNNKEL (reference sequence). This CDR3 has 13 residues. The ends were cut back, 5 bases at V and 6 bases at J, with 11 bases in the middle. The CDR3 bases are TGTGCCAGCAGCTATGGGGCCGCCAATGAGCAGTTCTTC. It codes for CASSYGAANEQFF.

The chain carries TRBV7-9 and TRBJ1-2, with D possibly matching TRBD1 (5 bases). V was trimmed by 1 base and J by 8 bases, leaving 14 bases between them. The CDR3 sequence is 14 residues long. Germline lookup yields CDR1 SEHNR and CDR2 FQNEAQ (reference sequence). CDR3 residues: CASSLGWQGGGYTF. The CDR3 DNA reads TGTGCCAGCAGCTTAGGTTGGCAGGGTGGCGGCTACACCTTC. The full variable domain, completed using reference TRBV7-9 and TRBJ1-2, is DTGVSQNPRHKITKRGQNVTFRCDPISEHNRLYWYRQTLGQGPEFLTYFQNEAQLEKSRLLSDRFSAERPKGSFSTLEIQRTEQGDSAMYLCASSLGWQGGGYTFGSGTRLTVV.

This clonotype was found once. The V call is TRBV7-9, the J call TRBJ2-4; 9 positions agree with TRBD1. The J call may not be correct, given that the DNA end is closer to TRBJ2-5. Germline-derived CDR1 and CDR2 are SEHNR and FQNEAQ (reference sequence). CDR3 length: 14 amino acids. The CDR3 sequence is CASSRDRDKETQYF. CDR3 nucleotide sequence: TGTGCCAGCAGCCGGGACAGGGATAAGGAGACCCAGTACTTC.

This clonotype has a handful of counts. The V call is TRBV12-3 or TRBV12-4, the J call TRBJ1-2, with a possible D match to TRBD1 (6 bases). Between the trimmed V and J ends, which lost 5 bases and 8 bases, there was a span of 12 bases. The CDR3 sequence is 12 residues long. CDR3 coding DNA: TGTGCCAGCAGTCCCAGGGGTGGCGGCTACACCTTC. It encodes CASSPRGGGYTF.

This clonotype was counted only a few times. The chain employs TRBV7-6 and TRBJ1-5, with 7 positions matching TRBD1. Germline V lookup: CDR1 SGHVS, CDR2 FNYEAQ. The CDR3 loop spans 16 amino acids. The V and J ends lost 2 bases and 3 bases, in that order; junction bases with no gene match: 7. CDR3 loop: CASSLYQGVLNQPQHF. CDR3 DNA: TGTGCCAGCAGCTTATACCAGGGGGTTCTCAATCAGCCCCAGCATTTT.